This T cell receptor (beta chain) was captured in a study of blood T cell repertoires in COVID-19. Study as a whole: The United States, Italy and Spain supplied acute and convalescent COVID-19 samples. The analysed material was cDNA or gDNA that came from T cells, B-cell-depleted T cells, or PBMCs.

In germline, CDR1 is SNHLY, CDR2 FYNNEI. The CDR3 sequence is 15 residues long. The V and J ends lost 8 bases and 4 bases respectively, with 18 bases between them. Using immunoSEQ multiplex PCR, the repertoire was profiled, and TCRdb retains in-frame clones only, with some absent. There are 80,000 to 100,000 clones in the sample; about 88% occur only once, and about 19% lies in the top ten. This chain links TRBV2 with TRBJ1-3; TRBD1 is a possible D gene (5 bases). The TCR originated in a woman older than 75 with acute or convalescent COVID-19. Sequenced sample: peripheral blood. CDR3 DNA: TGTGCCAGCGGCCCAGGCAGGGAGGGGGGAAACACCATATATTTT. It encodes CASGPGREGGNTIYF.